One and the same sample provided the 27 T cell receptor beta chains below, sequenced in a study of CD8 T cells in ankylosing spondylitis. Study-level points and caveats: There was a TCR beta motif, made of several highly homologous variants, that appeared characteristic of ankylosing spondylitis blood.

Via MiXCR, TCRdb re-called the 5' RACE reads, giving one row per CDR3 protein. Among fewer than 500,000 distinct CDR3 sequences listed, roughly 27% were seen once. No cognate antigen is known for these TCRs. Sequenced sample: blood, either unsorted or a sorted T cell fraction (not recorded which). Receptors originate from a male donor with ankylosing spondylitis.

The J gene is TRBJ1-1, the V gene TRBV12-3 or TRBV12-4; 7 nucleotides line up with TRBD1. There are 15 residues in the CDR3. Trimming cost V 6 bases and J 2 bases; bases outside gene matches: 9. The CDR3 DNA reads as TGTGCCAGCAGCCGTACCCAGGGGGTTAACACTGAAGCTTTCTTT. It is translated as CASSRTQGVNTEAFF.

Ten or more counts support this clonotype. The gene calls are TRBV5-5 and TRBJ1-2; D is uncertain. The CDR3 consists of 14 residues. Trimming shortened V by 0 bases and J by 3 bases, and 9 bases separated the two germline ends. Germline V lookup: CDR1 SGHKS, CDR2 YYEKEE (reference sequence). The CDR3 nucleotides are TGTGCCAGCAGCTTGGAGATTCGAGACTATGGCTACACCTTC. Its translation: CASSLEIRDYGYTF. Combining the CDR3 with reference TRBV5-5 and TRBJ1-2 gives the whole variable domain DAGVTQSPTHLIKTRGQQVTLRCSPISGHKSVSWYQQVLGQGPQFIFQYYEKEERGRGNFPDRFSARQFPNYSSELNVNALLLGDSALYLCASSLEIRDYGYTFGSGTRLTVV.

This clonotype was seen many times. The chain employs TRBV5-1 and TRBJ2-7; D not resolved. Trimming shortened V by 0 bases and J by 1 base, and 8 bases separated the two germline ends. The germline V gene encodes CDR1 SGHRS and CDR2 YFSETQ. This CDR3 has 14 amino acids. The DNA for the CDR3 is TGCGCCAGCAGCTTGGGGTGCAGATCCTACGAGCAGTACGTC. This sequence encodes CASSLGCRSYEQYV.

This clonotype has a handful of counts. CDR3 in DNA: TGCGCCAGCAGCTTCCCACCCGGAGGGACGGGGGTTTACAATGAGCAGTTCTTC. Protein product: CASSFPPGGTGVYNEQFF. V gene TRBV5-1 combines with J gene TRBJ2-1; possible D gene TRBD2, 6 bases. Germline CDR1 reads SGHRS; CDR2 reads YFSETQ. This CDR3 region has 18 residues. V was trimmed by 2 bases and J by 4 bases, leaving 22 bases between them.

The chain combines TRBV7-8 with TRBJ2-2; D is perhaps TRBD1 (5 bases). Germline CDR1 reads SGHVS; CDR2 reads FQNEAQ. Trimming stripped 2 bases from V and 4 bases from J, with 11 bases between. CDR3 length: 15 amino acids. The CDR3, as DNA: TGTGCCAGCAGCTTATGGGGCCCAACCACCGGGGAGCTGTTTTTT. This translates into CASSLWGPTTGELFF.

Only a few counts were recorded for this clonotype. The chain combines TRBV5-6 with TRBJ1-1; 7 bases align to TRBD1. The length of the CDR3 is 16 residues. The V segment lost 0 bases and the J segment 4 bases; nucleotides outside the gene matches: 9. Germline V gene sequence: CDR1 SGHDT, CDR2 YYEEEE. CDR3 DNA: TGTGCCAGCAGCTTGGGACCGACAGGGAGGAGCACTGAAGCTTTCTTT. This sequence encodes CASSLGPTGRSTEAFF.

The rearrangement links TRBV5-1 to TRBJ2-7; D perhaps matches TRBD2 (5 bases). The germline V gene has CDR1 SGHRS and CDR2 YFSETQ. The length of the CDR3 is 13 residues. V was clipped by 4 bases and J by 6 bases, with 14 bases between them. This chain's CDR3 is CASSTGPGGEQYF. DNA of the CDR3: TGCGCCAGCAGCACCGGCCCAGGAGGCGAGCAGTACTTC.

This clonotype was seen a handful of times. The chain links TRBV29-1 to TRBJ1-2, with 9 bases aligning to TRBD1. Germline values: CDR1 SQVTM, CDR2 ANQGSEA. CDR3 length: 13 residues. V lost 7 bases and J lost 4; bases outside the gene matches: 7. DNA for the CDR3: TGCAGCGGCTGGACAGGGGAGGGCTATGGCTACACCTTC. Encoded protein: CSGWTGEGYGYTF.

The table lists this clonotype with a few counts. CDR3 residues: CASSATGTLDNYGYTF. CDR3 nucleotide sequence: TGTGCCAGCAGTGCGACAGGAACGTTGGACAACTATGGCTACACCTTC. V usage is TRBV27 and J usage is TRBJ1-2, with TRBD1 as a possible D gene (6 bases). The CDR3 covers 16 residues. The ends were cut back, 5 bases at V and 2 bases at J, with 18 bases in the middle. The germline V gene has CDR1 MNHEY and CDR2 SMNVEV (reference sequence).

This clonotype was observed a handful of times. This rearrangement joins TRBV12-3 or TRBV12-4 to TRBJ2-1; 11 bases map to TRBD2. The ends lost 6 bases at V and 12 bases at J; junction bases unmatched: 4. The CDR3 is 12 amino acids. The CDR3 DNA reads TGTGCCAGCAGGTACCTAGCGGGAGGGCAGTTCTTC. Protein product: CASRYLAGGQFF.

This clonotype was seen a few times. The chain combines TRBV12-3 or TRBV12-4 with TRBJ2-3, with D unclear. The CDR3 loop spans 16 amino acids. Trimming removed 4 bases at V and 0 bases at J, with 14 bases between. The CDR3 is CASSSSNGRSTDTQYF. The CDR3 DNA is TGTGCCAGCAGTTCCTCTAACGGGCGAAGCACAGATACGCAGTATTTT.

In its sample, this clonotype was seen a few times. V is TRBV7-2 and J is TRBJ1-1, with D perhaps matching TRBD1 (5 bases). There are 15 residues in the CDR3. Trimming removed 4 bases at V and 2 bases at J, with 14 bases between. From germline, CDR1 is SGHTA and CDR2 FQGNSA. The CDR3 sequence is CASSSHSGTNTEAFF. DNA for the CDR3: TGTGCCAGCAGCTCGCACTCGGGGACCAACACTGAAGCTTTCTTT. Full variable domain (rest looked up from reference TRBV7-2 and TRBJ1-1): GAGVSQSPSNKVTEKGKDVELRCDPISGHTALYWYRQSLGQGLEFLIYFQGNSAPDKSGLPSDRFSAERTGGSVSTLTIQRTQQEDSAVYLCASSSHSGTNTEAFFGQGTRLTVV.

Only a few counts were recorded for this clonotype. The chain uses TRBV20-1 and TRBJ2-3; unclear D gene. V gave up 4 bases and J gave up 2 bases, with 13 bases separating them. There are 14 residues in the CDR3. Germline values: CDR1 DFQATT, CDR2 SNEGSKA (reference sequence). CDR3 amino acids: CSANPRTYTDTQYF. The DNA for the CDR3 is TGCAGTGCTAACCCCCGGACCTACACAGATACGCAGTATTTT.

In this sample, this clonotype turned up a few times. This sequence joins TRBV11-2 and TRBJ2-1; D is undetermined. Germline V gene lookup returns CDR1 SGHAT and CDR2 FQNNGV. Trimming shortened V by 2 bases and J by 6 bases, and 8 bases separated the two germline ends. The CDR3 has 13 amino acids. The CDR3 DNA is TGTGCCAGCAGCTTAAGGCAGAGCAATGAGCAGTTCTTC. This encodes CASSLRQSNEQFF.

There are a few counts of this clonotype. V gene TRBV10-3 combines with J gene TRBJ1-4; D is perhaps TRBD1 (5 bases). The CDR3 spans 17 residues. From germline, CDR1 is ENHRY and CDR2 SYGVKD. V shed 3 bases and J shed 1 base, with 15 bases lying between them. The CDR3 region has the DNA TGTGCCATCAGTGAACAAGGGACCCGGGGAACTAATGAAAAACTGTTTTTT. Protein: CAISEQGTRGTNEKLFF.

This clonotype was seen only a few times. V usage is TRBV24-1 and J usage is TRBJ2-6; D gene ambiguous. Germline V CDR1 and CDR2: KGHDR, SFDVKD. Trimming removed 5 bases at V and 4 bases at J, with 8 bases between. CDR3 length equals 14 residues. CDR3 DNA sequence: TGTGCCACCAGTGTCTCTGAAGGGGCCAACGTCCTGACTTTC. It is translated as CATSVSEGANVLTF.

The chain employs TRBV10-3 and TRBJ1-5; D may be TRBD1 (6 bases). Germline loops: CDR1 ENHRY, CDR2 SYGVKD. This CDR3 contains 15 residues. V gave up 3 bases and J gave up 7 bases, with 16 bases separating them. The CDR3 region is CAISDREGGRQPQHF. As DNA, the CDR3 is TGTGCCATCAGTGATCGGGAGGGGGGTAGACAGCCCCAGCATTTT.

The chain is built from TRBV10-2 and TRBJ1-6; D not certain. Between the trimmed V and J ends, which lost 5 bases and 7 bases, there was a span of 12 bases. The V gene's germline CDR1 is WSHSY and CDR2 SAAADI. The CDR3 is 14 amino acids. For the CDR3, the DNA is TGCGCCAGCAGTATAGGGTATCGGAATTCACCCCTCCACTTT. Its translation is CASSIGYRNSPLHF.

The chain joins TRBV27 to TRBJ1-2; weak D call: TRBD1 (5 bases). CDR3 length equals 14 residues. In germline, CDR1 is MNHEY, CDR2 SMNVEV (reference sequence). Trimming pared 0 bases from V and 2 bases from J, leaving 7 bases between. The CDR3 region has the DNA TGTGCCAGCAGTTTATCGCGGGGCAACTATGGCTACACCTTC. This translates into CASSLSRGNYGYTF.

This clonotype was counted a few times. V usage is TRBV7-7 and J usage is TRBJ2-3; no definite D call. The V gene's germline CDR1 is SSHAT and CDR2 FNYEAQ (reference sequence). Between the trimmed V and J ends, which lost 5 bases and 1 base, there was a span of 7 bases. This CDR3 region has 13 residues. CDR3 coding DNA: TGTGCCAGCAGCCCTGACGGCACAGATACGCAGTATTTT. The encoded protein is CASSPDGTDTQYF.

CDR3 in DNA: TGCAGTGCTAGAGAGACAGGGTGGCAGAACACTGAAGCTTTCTTT. Its translation is CSARETGWQNTEAFF. The V and J genes are TRBV20-1 and TRBJ1-1, with 7 bases identical to TRBD1. CDR1 and CDR2 (germline): DFQATT, SNEGSKA (reference sequence). V lost 0 bases to trimming and J lost 1 base; unmatched junction nucleotides: 5. The CDR3 is 15 residues long.

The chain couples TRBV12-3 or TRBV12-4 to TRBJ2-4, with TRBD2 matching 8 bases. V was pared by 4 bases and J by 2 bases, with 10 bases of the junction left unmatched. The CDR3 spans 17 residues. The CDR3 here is CASSSRAGEGTKNIQYF. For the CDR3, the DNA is TGTGCCAGCAGTTCCCGAGCGGGAGAGGGGACCAAAAACATTCAGTACTTC.

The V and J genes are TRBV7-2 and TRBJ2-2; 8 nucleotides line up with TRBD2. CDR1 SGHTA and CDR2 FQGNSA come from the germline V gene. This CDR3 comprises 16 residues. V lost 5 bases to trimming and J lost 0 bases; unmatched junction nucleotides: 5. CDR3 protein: CASSPPGLANTGELFF. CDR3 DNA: TGTGCCAGCAGCCCCCCGGGACTAGCGAACACCGGGGAGCTGTTTTTT. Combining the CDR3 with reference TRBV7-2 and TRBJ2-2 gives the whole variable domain GAGVSQSPSNKVTEKGKDVELRCDPISGHTALYWYRQSLGQGLEFLIYFQGNSAPDKSGLPSDRFSAERTGGSVSTLTIQRTQQEDSAVYLCASSPPGLANTGELFFGEGSRLTVL.

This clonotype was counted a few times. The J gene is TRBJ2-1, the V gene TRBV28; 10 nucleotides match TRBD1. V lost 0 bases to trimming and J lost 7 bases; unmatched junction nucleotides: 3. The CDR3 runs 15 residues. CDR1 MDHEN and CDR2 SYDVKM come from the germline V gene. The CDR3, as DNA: TGTGCCAGCAGTTTATGGGGACAGGGGCGGAATGAGCAGTTCTTC. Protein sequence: CASSLWGQGRNEQFF.

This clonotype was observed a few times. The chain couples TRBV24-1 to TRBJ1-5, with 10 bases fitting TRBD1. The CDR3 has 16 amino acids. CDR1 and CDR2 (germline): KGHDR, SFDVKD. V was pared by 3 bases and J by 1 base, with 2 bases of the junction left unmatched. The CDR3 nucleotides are TGTGCCACCAGTGATCGGACAGGGGGGAGCAATCAGCCCCAGCATTTT. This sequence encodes CATSDRTGGSNQPQHF.

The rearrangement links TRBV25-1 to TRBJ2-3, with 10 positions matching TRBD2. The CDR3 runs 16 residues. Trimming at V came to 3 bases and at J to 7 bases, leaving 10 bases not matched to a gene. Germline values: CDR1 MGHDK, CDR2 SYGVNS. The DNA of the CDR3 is TGTGCCAGCAGTGATACGGCTAGCGGGAGAGGAAATACGCAGTATTTT. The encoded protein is CASSDTASGRGNTQYF. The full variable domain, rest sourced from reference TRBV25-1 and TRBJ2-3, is EADIYQTPRYLVIGTGKKITLECSQTMGHDKMYWYQQDPGMELHLIHYSYGVNSTEKGDLSSESTVSRIRTEHFPLTLESARPSHTSQYLCASSDTASGRGNTQYFGPGTRLTVL.

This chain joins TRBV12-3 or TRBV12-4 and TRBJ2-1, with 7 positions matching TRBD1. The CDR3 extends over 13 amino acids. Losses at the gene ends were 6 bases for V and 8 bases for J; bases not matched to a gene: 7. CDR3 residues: CASSQARGHEQFF. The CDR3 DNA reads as TGTGCCAGCAGCCAGGCGAGGGGGCATGAGCAGTTCTTC.